This T cell receptor (beta chain) was recovered during a study of T cells after yellow fever vaccination (dated by TCRdb to about 2019). About the study as a whole: The SMART-Seq v4 Ultra Low Input RNA kit was used to prepare libraries from fractions with low cell numbers. Bulk TCR alpha and beta repertoires were sequenced longitudinally to track T-cell clones before and after primary and booster YFV17D yellow fever vaccination. The cohort comprised two healthy male donors, one aged 18 to 29 and one aged 30 to 39 years. Bulk PBMC replicates and cell subsets were isolated from blood drawn at multiple timepoints before and after both primary and secondary immunization.

This specimen's treatment or condition label, interpreted: live attenuated yellow fever vaccine strain. Two biological replicates of bulk PBMCs were collected at each blood-draw timepoint. A standard Ficoll-Paque protocol was used to isolate PBMCs from peripheral blood. TriZol was used to extract RNA from bulk PBMCs, CD4 and CD8 fractions, and dextramer-positive and dextramer-negative fractions. This clonotype was seen more than once but under ten times. What antigen it recognizes has not been identified. Base qualities were left out, and no much larger clone turns up one base away. Synthesis of TCR cDNA relied on 5'RACE template switching, a step that introduced a universal primer site along with unique molecular identifiers. Priming of cDNA synthesis was performed from both the TCR alpha and TCR beta constant segments. Libraries were amplified in two PCR steps, with sample barcodes and sequencing adapters added in the second step. Sequencing of the libraries was done on either Illumina HiSeq 2500 (2x100 bp) or NovaSeq (2x150 bp). In the original analysis: Demultiplexing of reads and collapsing into UMI consensus sequences were performed with MIGEC, and V(D)J alignment was carried out with MiXCR. Using edgeR on replicate PBMC samples, clonotypes were called vaccine-responding if FDR was below 0.01 and the log2 fold change was above 5 up to day 15. CD4 or CD8 identity was assigned to each bulk clonotype according to whether the clonotype was present at higher abundance in the sequenced CD4 repertoire or the sequenced CD8 repertoire. TCRdb reprocessing: public reads trimmed at Q25 with fastp, clones called with MiXCR, in-frame beta chains kept. Identical CDR3 proteins give one entry, which carries the most common genes and DNA. Here the V and J calls rest on TCRdb's processing, not on the authors' analysis. This sample comprises around 340,000 distinct CDR3 sequences, more than 8.5% of them detected only once. The ten largest make up over 15% of the sample.

What the work shows at the level of the full study, not this receptor alone: Computational filtering was required because FACS-sorted repertoires could contain abundant contaminating clonotypes from the bulk population. Compared with the primary T-cell response, the secondary T-cell response was faster but weaker, reaching its peak on day 5 rather than on day 15. Because the study included only two donors, the extent to which the findings can be generalized is limited. Most clones expanded after primary vaccination were re-detected after the booster (almost 97% of CD4 and roughly 87% of CD8), suggesting broad memory maintenance. A small share of clonotypes occurred in both CD4 and CD8 compartments, likely arising from convergent recombination.

Trimming accounts for 5 bases at V and 6 bases at J, while the number of junction bases matched to no gene is 13. The CDR3 runs 16 residues from the cysteine to the phenylalanine. Only the CDR3 part of the read is kept: 48 bases, read in frame from the first base. Taken from the germline V gene, the CDR1 and CDR2 loops are SGDLS and YYNGEE. This clonotype was sampled from a man aged 18 to 30 who received the YFV17D yellow fever vaccine. Source: PBMCs, taken on the day of the first yellow fever vaccination. The rearrangement combines TRBV9 with TRBJ2-3; 9 central bases correspond to TRBD2. The base sequence is TGTGCCAGCAGTGAACAAATAGCGGGGGTTGGGGATACGCAGTATTTT. Its protein is CASSEQIAGVGDTQYF.